A selection of T cell receptor beta chains follows, all from one sample in a study of shared clonotypes between healthy human individuals. TCRdb's table, derived via immunoSEQ multiplex PCR, lists solely in-frame clones and lacks some. The table lists millions of clones, more than 80% of them singletons, with around 0.14% in the top ten. Sequenced sample: naive CD4+ T cells sorted from blood. Receptors were obtained from a man aged 18 to 35 in good health. Both conserved end residues are part of each CDR3. D genes are given only for firm matches. Clone size, where shown, is once, few, many, or a class for clones that have expanded.

cdr3_length	v_call	j_call	d_call	clone_size	cdr3_nt	cdr3_aa
15	TRBV7-9	TRBJ2-5	NA	NA	TGTGCCAGCAGCTTGACCGGGGGATTTCAAGAGACCCAGTACTTC	CASSLTGGFQETQYF
16	TRBV9	TRBJ1-4	NA	few	TGTGCCAGCAGCCCTTCCCCTTTCACGTACGGGGAAAAACTGTTTTTT	CASSPSPFTYGEKLFF
12	TRBV29-1	TRBJ2-1	TRBD2	once	TGCAGCGTTGACCAGGGAGGGTATGAGCAGTTCTTC	CSVDQGGYEQFF
14	TRBV10-3	TRBJ2-5	NA	NA	TGTGCCATCAGTGACGGGGCGGGGAGGGAGACCCAGTACTTC	CAISDGAGRETQYF
15	TRBV5-1	TRBJ2-7	TRBD2	NA	TGCGCCAGCAGCTCCGGAACTAGCGCGTATTACGAGCAGTACTTC	CASSSGTSAYYEQYF
17	TRBV7-3	TRBJ2-2	TRBD1	few	TGTGCCAGCAGCCCGCGGACAGGGAGTACGCACACCGGGGAGCTGTTTTTT	CASSPRTGSTHTGELFF
16	TRBV5-1	TRBJ1-1	TRBD1	NA	TGCGCCAGCAGCTTGGGGCCGGGACAGGGGAACACTGAAGCTTTCTTT	CASSLGPGQGNTEAFF
15	TRBV25-1	TRBJ2-1	NA	NA	TGTGCCAGCAGCCTTCTCCAGAGCTCCTACAATGAGCAGTTCTTC	CASSLLQSSYNEQFF
17	TRBV15	TRBJ1-4	TRBD1	NA	TGTGCCACCAGCAGAGGCCTCCCGGGACAGGGCTACGAAAAACTGTTTTTT	CATSRGLPGQGYEKLFF
13	TRBV19	TRBJ1-4	NA	NA	TGTGCCAGTAGTAGCCCGGGAGCGGAAAAACTGTTTTTT	CASSSPGAEKLFF
14	TRBV6-5	TRBJ1-1	NA	NA	TGTGCCAGCAGTTCACGGACCCCGGAAACTGAAGCTTTCTTT	CASSSRTPETEAFF
16	TRBV19	TRBJ1-3	NA	NA	TGTGCCAGTATTCCCCCCCGACAGAGCTCTGGAAACACCATATATTTT	CASIPPRQSSGNTIYF
14	TRBV30	TRBJ2-7	NA	once	TGTGCCTGGGCCCGAATAGCGGATTACTACGAGCAGTACTTC	CAWARIADYYEQYF
13	TRBV30	TRBJ1-5	NA	NA	TGTGCCTGGAGTGCTCAGGGCAGGCAGCCCCAGCATTTT	CAWSAQGRQPQHF
15	TRBV18	TRBJ1-4	TRBD1	NA	TGTGCCAGCTCACCACTTTTGAACAGGGGTGAAAAACTGTTTTTT	CASSPLLNRGEKLFF
15	TRBV5-1	TRBJ2-2	TRBD1	NA	TGCGCCAGCAGCCCGACAGGGGGAAACACCGGGGAGCTGTTTTTT	CASSPTGGNTGELFF
16	TRBV10-1	TRBJ2-3	NA	NA	TGCGCCAGCAGTGAGTCGAAAGGGGGAAACACAGATACGCAGTATTTT	CASSESKGGNTDTQYF
15	TRBV5-4	TRBJ1-1	NA	NA	TGTGCCAGCAGCTTGGTTGGGGGGCCGGGCACTGAAGCTTTCTTT	CASSLVGGPGTEAFF
14	TRBV6-5	TRBJ2-5	TRBD1	NA	TGTGCCAGCACCCGGACAGGGGGCCAAGAGACCCAGTACTTC	CASTRTGGQETQYF
15	TRBV6-6	TRBJ1-2	TRBD1	NA	TGTGCCAGCAGTTACGGCGACAGGGGAAACTATGGCTACACCTTC	CASSYGDRGNYGYTF
16	TRBV4-1	TRBJ1-2	TRBD1	NA	TGCGCCAGCAGCCAAGGACCCCCGACAGGGGGCGACGGCTACACCTTC	CASSQGPPTGGDGYTF
11	TRBV6-9	TRBJ2-5	TRBD1	NA	TGTGCCAGCCGACAGGGGAGAGAGCAGTACTTC	CASRQGREQYF
17	TRBV5-1	TRBJ1-1	NA	NA	TGCGCCAGCAGCTCTAGCGGGGCAGGAGTCATGAACACTGAAGCTTTCTTT	CASSSSGAGVMNTEAFF
16	TRBV7-2	TRBJ2-1	TRBD2	once	TGTGCCAGCAGCCTAGCGGGAGGTCCCCAATACAATGAGCAGTTCTTC	CASSLAGGPQYNEQFF
13	TRBV11-3	TRBJ1-1	NA	NA	TGTGCCAGCAGCTTAGATAGAAACACTGAAGCTTTCTTT	CASSLDRNTEAFF
12	TRBV30	TRBJ2-5	NA	NA	TGTGCCTGGAGTCCCCAGAGGGAGACCCAGTACTTC	CAWSPQRETQYF
16	TRBV4-1	TRBJ2-7	TRBD1	NA	TGCGCCAGCAGCCACCCAATGCGCGACAGGGCCGCCGAGCAGTACTTC	CASSHPMRDRAAEQYF
15	TRBV6-5	TRBJ2-2	TRBD1	NA	TGTGCCAGCAGTTACGGGACAGCGAACACCGGGGAGCTGTTTTTT	CASSYGTANTGELFF
13	TRBV10-2	TRBJ2-7	TRBD1	NA	TGCGCCAGCAACGACAGGGGAAGGGGAGAGCAGTACTTC	CASNDRGRGEQYF
13	TRBV7-9	TRBJ2-7	NA	NA	TGTGCCAGCAGCTTATTTTTAATCGACGAGCAGTACTTC	CASSLFLIDEQYF
17	TRBV25-1	TRBJ1-4	TRBD1	NA	TGTGCCAGCAGTGAATTCCGACCGGGACAGGCTAATGAAAAACTGTTTTTT	CASSEFRPGQANEKLFF
16	TRBV7-2	TRBJ1-6	TRBD1	NA	TGTGCCAGCAGCATGGGACAGGGGGTAGGAGGTTCACCCCTCCACTTT	CASSMGQGVGGSPLHF
17	TRBV4-3	TRBJ2-4	NA	NA	TGCGCCAGCAGCCAAGATTACCGGGACTTGGGCAAAAACATTCAGTACTTC	CASSQDYRDLGKNIQYF
13	TRBV6-5	TRBJ1-2	NA	once	TGTGCCAGCAGTTACTCGTCGCGTGGTGGCTACACCTTC	CASSYSSRGGYTF
15	TRBV2	TRBJ2-3	NA	NA	TGTGCCAGCAGTCCCCAGGCAGGGGGCACAGATACGCAGTATTTT	CASSPQAGGTDTQYF
14	TRBV5-6	TRBJ2-2	NA	NA	TGTGCCAGCAGCCCCGACACCGGAGACGGGGAGCTGTTTTTT	CASSPDTGDGELFF
14	TRBV5-1	TRBJ2-7	NA	NA	TGCGCCAGCAGCTTGGAGCCCGTATCCTACGAGCAGTACTTC	CASSLEPVSYEQYF
14	TRBV9	TRBJ1-4	TRBD1	NA	TGTGCCAGCAGCTTCGGACAGGGACCTGAAAAACTGTTTTTT	CASSFGQGPEKLFF
14	TRBV19	TRBJ1-5	TRBD1	few	TGTGCCAGTAGGGGGACAGGGGGCAATCAGCCCCAGCATTTT	CASRGTGGNQPQHF
19	TRBV18	TRBJ2-3	NA	NA	TGTGCCAGCTCACCACTAATGTATTTCTCAGCGGAAAAAGCAGATACGCAGTATTTT	CASSPLMYFSAEKADTQYF
13	TRBV28	TRBJ1-6	NA	NA	TGTGCCAGCACCCGGGGGGCTAATTCACCCCTCCACTTT	CASTRGANSPLHF
14	TRBV4-1	TRBJ2-2	NA	NA	TGCGCCAGCAGCCAATGGCGCGATACCGGGGAGCTGTTTTTT	CASSQWRDTGELFF